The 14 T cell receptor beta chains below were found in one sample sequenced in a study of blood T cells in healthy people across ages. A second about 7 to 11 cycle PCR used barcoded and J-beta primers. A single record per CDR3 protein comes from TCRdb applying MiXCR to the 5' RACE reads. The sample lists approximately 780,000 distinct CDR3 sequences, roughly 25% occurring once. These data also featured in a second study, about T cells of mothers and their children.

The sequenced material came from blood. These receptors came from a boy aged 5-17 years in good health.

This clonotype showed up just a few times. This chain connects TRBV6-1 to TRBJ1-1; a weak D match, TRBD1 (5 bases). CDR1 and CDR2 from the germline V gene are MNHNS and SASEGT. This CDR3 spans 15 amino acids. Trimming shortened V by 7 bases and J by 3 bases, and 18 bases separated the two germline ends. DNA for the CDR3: TGTGCCAGCATCGAAGGGGCCGGCGGGGACACTGAAGCTTTCTTT. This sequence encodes CASIEGAGGDTEAFF.

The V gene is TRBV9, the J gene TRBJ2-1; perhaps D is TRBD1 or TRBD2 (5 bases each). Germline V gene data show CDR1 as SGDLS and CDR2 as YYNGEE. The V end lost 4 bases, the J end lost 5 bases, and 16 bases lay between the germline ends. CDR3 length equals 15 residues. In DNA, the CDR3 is TGTGCCAGCAGCCCTAGGGACCCTCCCAACAATGAGCAGTTCTTC. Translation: CASSPRDPPNNEQFF.

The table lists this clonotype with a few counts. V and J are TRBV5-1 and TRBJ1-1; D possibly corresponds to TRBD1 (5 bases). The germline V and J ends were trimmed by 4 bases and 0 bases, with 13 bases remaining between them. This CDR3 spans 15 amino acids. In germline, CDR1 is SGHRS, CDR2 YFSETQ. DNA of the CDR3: TGCGCCAGCAGCCGGGACGTCACAATGAACACTGAAGCTTTCTTT. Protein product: CASSRDVTMNTEAFF. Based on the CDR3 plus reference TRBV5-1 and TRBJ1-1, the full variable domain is KAGVTQTPRYLIKTRGQQVTLSCSPISGHRSVSWYQQTPGQGLQFLFEYFSETQRNKGNFPGRFSGRQFSNSRSEMNVSTLELGDSALYLCASSRDVTMNTEAFFGQGTRLTVV.

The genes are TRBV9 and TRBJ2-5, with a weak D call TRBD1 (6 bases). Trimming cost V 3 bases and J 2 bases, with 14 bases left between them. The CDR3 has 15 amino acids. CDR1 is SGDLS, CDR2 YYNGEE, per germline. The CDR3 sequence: CASSDGTRPQETQYF. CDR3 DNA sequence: TGTGCCAGCAGCGATGGGACAAGGCCTCAAGAGACCCAGTACTTC.

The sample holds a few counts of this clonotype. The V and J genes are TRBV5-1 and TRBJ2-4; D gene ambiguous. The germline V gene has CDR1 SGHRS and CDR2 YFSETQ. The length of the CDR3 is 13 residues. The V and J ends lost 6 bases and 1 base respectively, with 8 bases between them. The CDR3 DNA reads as TGCGCCAGCACCGACGAGGCCAAAAACATTCAGTACTTC. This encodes CASTDEAKNIQYF. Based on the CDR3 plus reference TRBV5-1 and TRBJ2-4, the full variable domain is KAGVTQTPRYLIKTRGQQVTLSCSPISGHRSVSWYQQTPGQGLQFLFEYFSETQRNKGNFPGRFSGRQFSNSRSEMNVSTLELGDSALYLCASTDEAKNIQYFGAGTRLSVL.

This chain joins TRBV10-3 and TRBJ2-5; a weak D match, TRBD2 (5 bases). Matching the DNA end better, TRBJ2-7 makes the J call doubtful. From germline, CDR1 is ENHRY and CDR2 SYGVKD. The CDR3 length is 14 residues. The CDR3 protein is CAISAPRRAYEQYF. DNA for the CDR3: TGTGCCATCAGTGCACCCAGGCGGGCCTACGAGCAGTACTTC.

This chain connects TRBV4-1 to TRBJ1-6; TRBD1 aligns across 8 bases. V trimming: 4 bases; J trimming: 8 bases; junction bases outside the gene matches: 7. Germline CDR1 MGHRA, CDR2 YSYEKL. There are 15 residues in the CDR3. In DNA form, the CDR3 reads TGCGCCAGCAGCCGTGGACAGGGAGGGGATTCACCCCTCCACTTT. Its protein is CASSRGQGGDSPLHF.

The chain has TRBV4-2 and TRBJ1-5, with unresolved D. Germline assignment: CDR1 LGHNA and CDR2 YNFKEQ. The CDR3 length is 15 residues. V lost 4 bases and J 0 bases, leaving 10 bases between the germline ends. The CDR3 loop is CASSRTVDSNQPQHF. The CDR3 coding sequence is TGTGCCAGCAGCCGGACGGTGGATAGCAATCAGCCCCAGCATTTT.

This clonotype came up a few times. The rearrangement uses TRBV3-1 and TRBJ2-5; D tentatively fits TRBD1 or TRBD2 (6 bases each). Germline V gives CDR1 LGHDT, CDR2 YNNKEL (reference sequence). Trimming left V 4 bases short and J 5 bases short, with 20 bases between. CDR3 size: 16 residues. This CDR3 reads CASSLRPGEAEETQYF. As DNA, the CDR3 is TGTGCCAGCAGCCTACGACCAGGGGAGGCGGAGGAGACCCAGTACTTC.

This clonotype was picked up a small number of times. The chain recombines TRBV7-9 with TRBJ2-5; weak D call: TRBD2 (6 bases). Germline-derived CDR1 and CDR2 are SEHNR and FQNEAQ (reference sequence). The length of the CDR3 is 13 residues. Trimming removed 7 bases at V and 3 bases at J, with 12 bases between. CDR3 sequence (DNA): TGTGCCAGCAAAAAGGAGGGGAAAGAGACCCAGTACTTC. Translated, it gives CASKKEGKETQYF.

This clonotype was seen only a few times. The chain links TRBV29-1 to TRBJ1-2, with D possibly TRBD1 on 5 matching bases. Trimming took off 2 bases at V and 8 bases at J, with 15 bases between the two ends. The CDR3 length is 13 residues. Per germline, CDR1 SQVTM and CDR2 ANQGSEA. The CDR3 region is CSVETRQFPGYTF. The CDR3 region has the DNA TGCAGCGTTGAAACAAGACAGTTCCCAGGCTACACCTTC. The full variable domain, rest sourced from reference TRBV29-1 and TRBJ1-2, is SAVISQKPSRDICQRGTSLTIQCQVDSQVTMMFWYRQQPGQSLTLIATANQGSEATYESGFVIDKFPISRPNLTFSTLTVSNMSPEDSSIYLCSVETRQFPGYTFGSGTRLTVV.

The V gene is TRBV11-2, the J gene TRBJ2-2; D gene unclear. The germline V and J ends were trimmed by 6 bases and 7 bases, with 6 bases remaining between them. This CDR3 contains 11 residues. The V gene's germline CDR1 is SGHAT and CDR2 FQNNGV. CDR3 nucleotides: TGTGCCAGCAGTTGGAACGGGGAGCTGTTTTTT. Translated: CASSWNGELFF.

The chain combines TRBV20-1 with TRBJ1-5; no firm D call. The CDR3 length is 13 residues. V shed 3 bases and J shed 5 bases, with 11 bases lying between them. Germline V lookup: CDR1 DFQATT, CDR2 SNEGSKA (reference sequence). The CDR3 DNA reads TGCAGTGCTAGGGGGAGTGGGCATCAGCCCCAGCATTTT. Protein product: CSARGSGHQPQHF.

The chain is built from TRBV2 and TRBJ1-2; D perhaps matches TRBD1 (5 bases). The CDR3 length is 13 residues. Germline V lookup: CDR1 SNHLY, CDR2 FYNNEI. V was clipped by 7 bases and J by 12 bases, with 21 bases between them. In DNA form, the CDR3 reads TGTGCCAGCAAAGGACAACTCGGGCATGTCGACACCTTC. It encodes CASKGQLGHVDTF.